This record concerns one T cell receptor (beta chain) sequence. Its antigen is currently unknown. This likely comes from a read error, as the CDR3 has no conserved phenylalanine or tryptophan at its end. This record belongs to a study of tumor-infiltrating lymphocytes in primary liver carcinoma. Across the whole study: Tumors, staged T1-T3 N0M0, spanned about 4 to 10 cm. Samples gave roughly 3.65 to 7.13 million productive TCRbeta reads, similar across tissue types. Study-wide results and caveats: In tumor-adjacent and tumor-blood pairs, overlap was lower than in tumor region pairs. Tumor top-250-clone fractions significantly exceeded those of blood (p = 0.039).

The V gene's germline CDR1 is SNHLY and CDR2 FYNNEI. This CDR3 spans 16 amino acids. V shed 10 bases and J 0 bases; nucleotides not matched to a gene: 9. Synthesis of TCR beta cDNA was carried out from around 540 ng total RNA with a constant-region primer. For TCR beta, libraries were produced by three nested multiplex PCR rounds using slightly modified ARM-PCR. TRBV1-TRBV30 forward primers and a C-beta reverse primer were used in the first two PCR rounds, which each ran for around 11 cycles. TCRdb independently ran MiXCR on the multiplex PCR reads; one entry per CDR3 protein. Here the sample spans fewer than 350,000 distinct CDR3 sequences, around three fifths being singletons. Blood RNA originated from unsorted whole blood, with germline DNA additionally extracted.

The sequenced sample consisted of peripheral blood. This clonotype was sampled from a man aged 40-49 years with primary liver carcinoma and hepatitis B virus infection. The J gene is TRBJ2-1, the V gene TRBV2, with 10 bases matching TRBD2. The CDR3 coding sequence is TGTGCCACCAAAGAGGCTAGCGGGAGCTCCTACAATGAGCAGTTCTCC. Its translation is CATKEASGSSYNEQFS.